Below, one TCR beta chain is given with its context. Its antigen is currently unknown. These data come from a study of T cell responses to AZD1222 COVID-19 vaccine. Study in general: Pooling was applied to second doses at about 4 or about 12 weeks.

Germline lookup yields CDR1 LNHNV and CDR2 YYDKDF (reference sequence). Trimming shortened V by 3 bases and J by 5 bases, and 19 bases separated the two germline ends. CDR3 size: 17 residues. Study-level findings and limits: Spike-wide coverage was observed for vaccine-associated CD4 TCRs, with dominant responses at 160-218 and 743-854.

The protocol was immunoSEQ multiplex PCR, while the TCRdb copy is restricted to in-frame clones and leaves out a portion. This table holds 150,000 or so clones, around nine tenths found once. Sequencing used peripheral blood, obtained on day 0 of AZD1222 vaccination. The chain combines TRBV15 with TRBJ1-4; a weak D match, TRBD1 (5 bases). The receptor was derived from an adult in good health. The CDR3 bases are TGTGCCACCAGCAGTCACCCCGGGGCGGGGGTGAATGAAAAACTGTTTTTT. It yields the protein CATSSHPGAGVNEKLFF.